This is a list of T cell receptor beta chains from one sample in a study of metastatic and nonmetastatic thyroid tumors. Using MiXCR, TCRdb re-called clones from the PCR reads. The profile covers 9,500 or so clones, with under 35% appearing a single time and 4% to 5.5% taken by the ten largest. Material for sequencing was tumor tissue. The source of these receptors is a female donor with papillary thyroid cancer or a benign thyroid nodule (not recorded which). Some clones in this sample may be carry-over from other donors' samples. Both conserved end residues are part of each CDR3.

v_call,cdr3_aa
TRBV6-1,CASSVTEAFF
TRBV4-2,CASSQGQGISYEQYF
TRBV7-7,CASSFQGCDEQFF
TRBV10-3,CAISESMSEQYF
TRBV20-1,CSTAGARPEQYF
TRBV10-3,CAISESMNTEAFF
TRBV18,CASSPGRVYQKTQYF
TRBV10-3,CAISERDRGTNYGYTF
TRBV19,CASGTGGSKNIQYF
TRBV24-1,CATSSPPTSGSAGELFF
TRBV5-1,CASSLGQVDQPQHF
TRBV30,CAWSVRGQGYTGELFF
TRBV7-9,CASSSSAPSGGYTF
TRBV19,CASSKASGTDTQYF
TRBV6-2/TRBV6-3,CASSYSVEYNEQFF
TRBV19,CASSPRDSRNQPQHF